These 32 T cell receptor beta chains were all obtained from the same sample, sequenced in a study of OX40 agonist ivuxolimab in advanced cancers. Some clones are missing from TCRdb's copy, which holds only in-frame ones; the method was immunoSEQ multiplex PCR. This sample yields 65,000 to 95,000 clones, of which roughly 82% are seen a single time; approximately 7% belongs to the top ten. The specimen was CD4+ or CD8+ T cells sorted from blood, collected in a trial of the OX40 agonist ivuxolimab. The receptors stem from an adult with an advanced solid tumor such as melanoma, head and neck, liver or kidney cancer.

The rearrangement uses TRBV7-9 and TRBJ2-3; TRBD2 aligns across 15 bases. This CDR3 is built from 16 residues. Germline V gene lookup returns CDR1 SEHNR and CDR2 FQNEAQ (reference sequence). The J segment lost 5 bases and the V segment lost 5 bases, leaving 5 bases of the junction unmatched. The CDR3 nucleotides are TGTGCCAGCAGCCTGCGGACTAGCGGGAGGGGAGATACGCAGTATTTT. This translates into CASSLRTSGRGDTQYF.

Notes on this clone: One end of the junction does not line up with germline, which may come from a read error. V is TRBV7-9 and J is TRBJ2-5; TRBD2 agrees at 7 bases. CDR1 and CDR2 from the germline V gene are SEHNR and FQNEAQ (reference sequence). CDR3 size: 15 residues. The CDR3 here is CASSQEGRAPETQYF. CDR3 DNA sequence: TGCGCCAGCAGCCAAGAAGGGAGGGCCCCAGAGACCCAGTACTTC.

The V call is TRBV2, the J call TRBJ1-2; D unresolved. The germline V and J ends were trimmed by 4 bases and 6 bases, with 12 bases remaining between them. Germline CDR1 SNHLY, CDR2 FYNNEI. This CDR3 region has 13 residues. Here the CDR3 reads CASSVLTDHGYTF. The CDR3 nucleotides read TGTGCCAGCAGTGTGCTAACCGACCATGGCTACACCTTC. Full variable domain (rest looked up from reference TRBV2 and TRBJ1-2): EPEVTQTPSHQVTQMGQEVILRCVPISNHLYFYWYRQILGQKVEFLVSFYNNEISEKSEIFDDQFSVERPDGSNFTLKIRSTKLEDSAMYFCASSVLTDHGYTFGSGTRLTVV.

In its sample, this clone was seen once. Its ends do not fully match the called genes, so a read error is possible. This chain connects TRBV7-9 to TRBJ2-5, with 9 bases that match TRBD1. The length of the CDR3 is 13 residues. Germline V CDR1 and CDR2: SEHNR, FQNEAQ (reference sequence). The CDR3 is CASSRGTGTTQYF. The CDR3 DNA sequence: TGCGCCAGCAGCCGCGGGACAGGGACGACCCAGTACTTC.

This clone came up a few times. CDR3 protein: CASSYTSGRYEQYF. For the CDR3, the DNA is TGTGCCAGCAGTTACACTAGCGGGAGGTACGAGCAGTACTTC. The chain carries TRBV6-5 and TRBJ2-7, with 12 bases lining up with TRBD2. V shed 2 bases, J shed 4 bases, and the junction held 0 bases outside the gene matches. Germline V CDR1 and CDR2: MNHEY, SVGAGI. The CDR3 contains 14 residues.

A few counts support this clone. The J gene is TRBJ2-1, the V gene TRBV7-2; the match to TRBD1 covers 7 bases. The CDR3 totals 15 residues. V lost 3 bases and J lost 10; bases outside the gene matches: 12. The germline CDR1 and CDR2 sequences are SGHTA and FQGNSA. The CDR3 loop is CASSFSTQTGSEQFF. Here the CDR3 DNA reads TGTGCCAGCAGCTTTAGTACCCAGACAGGGAGCGAGCAGTTCTTC.

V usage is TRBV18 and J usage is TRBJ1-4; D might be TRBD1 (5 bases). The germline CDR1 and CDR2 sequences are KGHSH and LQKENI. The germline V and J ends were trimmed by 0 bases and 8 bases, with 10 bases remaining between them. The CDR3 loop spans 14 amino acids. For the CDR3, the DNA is TGTGCCAGCTCACCACCGTCCCAGGGAGAAAAACTGTTTTTT. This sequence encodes CASSPPSQGEKLFF. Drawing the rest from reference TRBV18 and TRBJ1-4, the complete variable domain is NAGVMQNPRHLVRRRGQEARLRCSPMKGHSHVYWYRQLPEEGLKFMVYLQKENIIDESGMPKERFSAEFPKEGPSILRIQQVVRGDSAAYFCASSPPSQGEKLFFGSGTQLSVL.

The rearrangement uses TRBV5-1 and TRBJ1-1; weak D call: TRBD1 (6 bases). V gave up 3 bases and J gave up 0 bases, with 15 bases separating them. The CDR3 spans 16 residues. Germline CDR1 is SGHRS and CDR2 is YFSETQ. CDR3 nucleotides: TGCGCCAGCAGCTCTAAAACCGGGACACTGAACACTGAAGCTTTCTTT. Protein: CASSSKTGTLNTEAFF.

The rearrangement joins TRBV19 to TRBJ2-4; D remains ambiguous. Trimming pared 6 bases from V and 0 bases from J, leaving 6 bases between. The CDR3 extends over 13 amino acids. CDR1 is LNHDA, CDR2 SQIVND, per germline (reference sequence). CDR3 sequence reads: CASSMGAKNIQYF. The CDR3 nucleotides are TGTGCCAGTAGCATGGGAGCCAAAAACATTCAGTACTTC. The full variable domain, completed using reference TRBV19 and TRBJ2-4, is DGGITQSPKYLFRKEGQNVTLSCEQNLNHDAMYWYRQDPGQGLRLIYYSQIVNDFQKGDIAEGYSVSREKKESFPLTVTSAQKNPTAFYLCASSMGAKNIQYFGAGTRLSVL.

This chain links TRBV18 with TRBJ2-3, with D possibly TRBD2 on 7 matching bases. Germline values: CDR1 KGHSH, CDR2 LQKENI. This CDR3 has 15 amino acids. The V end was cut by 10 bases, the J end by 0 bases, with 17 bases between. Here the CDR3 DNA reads TGTGCCACCCGAATGGCGGGGGCCAGCACAGATACGCAGTATTTT. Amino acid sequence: CATRMAGASTDTQYF.

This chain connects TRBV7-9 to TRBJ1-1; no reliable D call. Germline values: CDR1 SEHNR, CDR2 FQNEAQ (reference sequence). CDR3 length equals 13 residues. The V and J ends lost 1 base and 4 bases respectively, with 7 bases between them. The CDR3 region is CASSLDAGTEAFF. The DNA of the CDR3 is TGTGCCAGCAGCTTAGACGCTGGCACTGAAGCTTTCTTT.

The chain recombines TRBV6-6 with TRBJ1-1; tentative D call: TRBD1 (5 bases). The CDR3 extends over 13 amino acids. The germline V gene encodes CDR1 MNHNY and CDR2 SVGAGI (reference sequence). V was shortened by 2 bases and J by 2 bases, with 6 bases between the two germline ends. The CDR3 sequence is CASSYGGNTEAFF. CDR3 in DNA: TGTGCCAGCAGTTACGGGGGTAACACTGAAGCTTTCTTT.

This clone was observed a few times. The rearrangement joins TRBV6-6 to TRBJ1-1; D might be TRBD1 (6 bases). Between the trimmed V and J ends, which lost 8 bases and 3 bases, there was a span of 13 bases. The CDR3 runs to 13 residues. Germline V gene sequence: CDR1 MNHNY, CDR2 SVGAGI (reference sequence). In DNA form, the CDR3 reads TGTGCCAGCGCAGGGGATTTCGACACTGAAGCTTTCTTT. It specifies CASAGDFDTEAFF.

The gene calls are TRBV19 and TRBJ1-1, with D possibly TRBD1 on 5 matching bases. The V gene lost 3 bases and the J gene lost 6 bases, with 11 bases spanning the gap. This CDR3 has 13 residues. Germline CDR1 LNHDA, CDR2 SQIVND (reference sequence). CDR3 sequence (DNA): TGTGCCAGTAGTATTATGGGGGTATCTGAAGCTTTCTTT. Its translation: CASSIMGVSEAFF.

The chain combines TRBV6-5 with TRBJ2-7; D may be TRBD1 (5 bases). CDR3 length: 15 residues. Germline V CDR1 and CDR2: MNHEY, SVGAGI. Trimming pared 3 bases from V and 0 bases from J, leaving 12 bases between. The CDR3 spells CASSYEQGSSYEQYF. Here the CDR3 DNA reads TGTGCCAGCAGTTATGAGCAGGGAAGCTCCTACGAGCAGTACTTC.

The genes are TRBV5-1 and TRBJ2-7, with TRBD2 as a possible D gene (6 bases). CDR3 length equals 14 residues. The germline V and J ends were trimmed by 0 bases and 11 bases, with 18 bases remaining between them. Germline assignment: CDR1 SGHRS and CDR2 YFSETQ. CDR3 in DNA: TGCGCCAGCAGCTTGGACGGACCTGGGAGGTTCGAGTACTTC. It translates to CASSLDGPGRFEYF.

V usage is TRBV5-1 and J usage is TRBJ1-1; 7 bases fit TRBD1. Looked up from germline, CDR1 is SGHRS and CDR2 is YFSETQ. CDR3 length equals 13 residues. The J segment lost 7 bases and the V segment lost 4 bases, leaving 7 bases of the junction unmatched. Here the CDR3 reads CASSVGQAGEAFF. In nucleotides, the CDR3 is TGCGCCAGCAGCGTAGGACAGGCCGGTGAAGCTTTCTTT.

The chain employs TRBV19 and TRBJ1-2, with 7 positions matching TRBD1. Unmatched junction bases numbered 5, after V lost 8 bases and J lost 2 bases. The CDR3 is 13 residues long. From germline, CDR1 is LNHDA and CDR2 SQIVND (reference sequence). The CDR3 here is CASQTGENYGYTF. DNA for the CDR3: TGTGCCAGTCAAACAGGGGAAAACTATGGCTACACCTTC.

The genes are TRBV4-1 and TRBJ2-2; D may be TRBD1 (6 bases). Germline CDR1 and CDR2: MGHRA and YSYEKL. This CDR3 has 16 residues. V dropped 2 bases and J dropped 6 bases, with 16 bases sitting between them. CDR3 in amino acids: CASSQTTGPPAGELFF. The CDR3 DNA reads TGCGCCAGCAGCCAAACGACAGGACCTCCAGCCGGGGAGCTGTTTTTT.

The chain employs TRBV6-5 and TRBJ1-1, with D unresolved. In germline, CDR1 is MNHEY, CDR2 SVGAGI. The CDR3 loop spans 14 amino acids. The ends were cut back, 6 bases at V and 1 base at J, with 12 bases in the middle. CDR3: CASRPTNRNTEAFF. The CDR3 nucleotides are TGTGCCAGCAGGCCAACGAACAGGAACACTGAAGCTTTCTTT.

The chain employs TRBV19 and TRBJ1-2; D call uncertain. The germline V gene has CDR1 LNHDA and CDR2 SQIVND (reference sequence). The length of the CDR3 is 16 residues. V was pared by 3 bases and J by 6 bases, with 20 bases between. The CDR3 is CASSISTLGSADGYTF. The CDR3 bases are TGTGCCAGTAGTATCTCAACCTTGGGGTCGGCGGATGGCTACACCTTC.

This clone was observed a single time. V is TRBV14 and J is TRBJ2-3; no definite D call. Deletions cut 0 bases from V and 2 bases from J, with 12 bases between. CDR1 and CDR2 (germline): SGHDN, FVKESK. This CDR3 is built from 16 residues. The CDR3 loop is CASSQDGSGYTDTQYF. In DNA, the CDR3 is TGTGCCAGCAGCCAAGATGGGTCAGGCTACACAGATACGCAGTATTTT.

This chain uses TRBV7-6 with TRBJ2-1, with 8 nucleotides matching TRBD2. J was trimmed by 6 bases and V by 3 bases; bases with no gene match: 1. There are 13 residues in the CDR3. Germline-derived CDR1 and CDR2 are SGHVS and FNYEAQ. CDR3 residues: CASSLRGANEQFF. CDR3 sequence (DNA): TGTGCCAGCAGCTTGCGGGGGGCCAATGAGCAGTTCTTC.

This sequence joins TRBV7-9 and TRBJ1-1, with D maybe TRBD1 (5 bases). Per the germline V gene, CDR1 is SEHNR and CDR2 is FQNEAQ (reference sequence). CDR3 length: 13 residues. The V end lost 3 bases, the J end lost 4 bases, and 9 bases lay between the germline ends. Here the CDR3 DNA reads TGTGCCAGCAGCTTCGGGGGAATCACTGAAGCTTTCTTT. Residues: CASSFGGITEAFF.

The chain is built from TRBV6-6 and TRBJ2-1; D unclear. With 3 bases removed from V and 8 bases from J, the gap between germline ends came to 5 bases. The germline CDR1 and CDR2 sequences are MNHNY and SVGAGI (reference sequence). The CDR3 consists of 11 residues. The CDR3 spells CASSYRHEQFF. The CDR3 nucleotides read TGTGCCAGCAGTTATCGCCATGAGCAGTTCTTC.

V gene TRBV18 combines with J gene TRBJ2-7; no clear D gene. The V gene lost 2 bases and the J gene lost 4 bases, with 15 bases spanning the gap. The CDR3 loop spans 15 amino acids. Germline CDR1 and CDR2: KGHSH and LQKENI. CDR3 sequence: CASSPGGVLGYEQYF. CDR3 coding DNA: TGTGCCAGCTCACCAGGCGGAGTCTTGGGTTACGAGCAGTACTTC.

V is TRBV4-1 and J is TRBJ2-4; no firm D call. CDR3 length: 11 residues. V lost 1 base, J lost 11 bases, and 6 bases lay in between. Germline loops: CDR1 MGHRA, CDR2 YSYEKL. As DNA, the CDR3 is TGCGCCAGCAGCCAAGCTGGGTTTCAGTACTTC. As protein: CASSQAGFQYF.

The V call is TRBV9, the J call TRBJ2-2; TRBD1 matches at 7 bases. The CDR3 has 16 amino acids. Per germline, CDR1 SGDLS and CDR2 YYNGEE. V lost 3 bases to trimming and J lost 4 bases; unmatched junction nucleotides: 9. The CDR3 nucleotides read TGTGCCAGCAGCGCCTCGGGACAGCTTAGCACCGGGGAGCTGTTTTTT. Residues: CASSASGQLSTGELFF.

CDR3 loop: CATSRVQGVEAFF. The CDR3 DNA reads as TGTGCCACCAGCAGGGTACAGGGGGTTGAAGCTTTCTTT. This chain connects TRBV15 to TRBJ1-1; 8 bases fit TRBD1. Looked up from germline, CDR1 is LNHNV and CDR2 is YYDKDF (reference sequence). Trimming cost V 3 bases and J 7 bases; bases outside gene matches: 4. This CDR3 has 13 amino acids.

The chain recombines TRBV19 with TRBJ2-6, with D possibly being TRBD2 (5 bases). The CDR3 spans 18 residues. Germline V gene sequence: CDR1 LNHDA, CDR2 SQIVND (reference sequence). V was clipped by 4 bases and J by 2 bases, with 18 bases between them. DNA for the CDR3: TGTGCCAGTAGTACCGATTGGAGGAGGCTCGCTGGGGCCAACGTCCTGACTTTC. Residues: CASSTDWRRLAGANVLTF.

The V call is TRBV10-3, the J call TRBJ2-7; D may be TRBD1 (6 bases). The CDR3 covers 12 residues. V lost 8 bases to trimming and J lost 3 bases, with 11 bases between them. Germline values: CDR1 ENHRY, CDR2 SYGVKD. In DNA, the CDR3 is TGTGCCATCCGGGACACCGGCTACGAGCAGTACTTC. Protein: CAIRDTGYEQYF.

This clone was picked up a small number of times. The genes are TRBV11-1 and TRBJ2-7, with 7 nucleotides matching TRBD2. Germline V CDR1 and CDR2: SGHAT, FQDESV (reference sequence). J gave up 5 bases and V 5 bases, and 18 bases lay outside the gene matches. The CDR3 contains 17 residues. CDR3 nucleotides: TGTGCCAGCAGCCCCCGAAAGACTAGCCAAGGTCAGCACGAGCAGTACTTC. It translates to CASSPRKTSQGQHEQYF.